This entry concerns a single TCR beta chain. Its cognate antigen has yet to be identified. No much larger clonotype is one base removed from it; base qualities were not supplied. Within the sample, other DNA sequences also encode this same CDR3. This specimen comes from a study of cytomegalovirus exposure and HLA in healthy donors (dated by TCRdb to 2017 to 2019). With respect to the entire study: An earlier analysis of a few hundred of the donors reported 276 Gb of sequence data and roughly 120 million unique TCR beta sequences obtained from 150 million to 200 million T cells. The study aimed to test whether cataloging public T cell receptors could reveal signatures of past pathogen exposure. Typing coverage differed by locus: A, B, C, DRB1 and DQB1 were typed in roughly 620-640 donors, DQA1 in about 500, DPA1 in approximately 610, and DPB1 in just under 490. Roughly five DR-DQ haplotypes were handled as single units for association and clustering, since linkage in the cohort was strong. To predict cytomegalovirus infection status, the study brought together high-throughput TCR immunosequencing, statistical association of individual TCRs with disease status, and machine learning. Rather than drawing on any new phenotypic data, the later analysis identified candidate immune exposures from TCR beta sequences and the way those sequences occurred across donors. Of the 300 to 500 genotyped donors, 81% were placed in the genetic ancestry cluster associated with self-reported Caucasian donors. A later genetic analysis used genome-wide SNP genotypes for about three fifths of the 666 donors, treating that subset as a discovery cohort. All discovery cohort repertoires had been generated on a single sequencing platform. The study profiled the T cell repertoires of about 640 subjects by immunosequencing and related them to cytomegalovirus serostatus. Among around 400 genotyped donors of the cohort, an average of around 250,000 unique TCR beta nucleotide sequences was sequenced per donor, of which about 19% were non-productive. About 300 gigabases of sequencing data and approximately 84 million unique TCR sequences were included in an early release covering under 650 HLA-typed donors. An earlier analysis of about 600 of the donors used high-throughput TCR beta sequencing to judge whether each TCR beta V gene segment behaved as functional or pseudogenic. Donor age, sex, ethnicity and CMV serostatus were compiled together with the repertoire data. In addition to the first cohort of 500 to 850 subjects, a separate validation cohort of about 120 different subjects was used. A later analysis re-examined previously published TCR beta repertoires from roughly 650 donors and added high-resolution HLA genotyping to investigate patterns of TCR occurrence. Both class I and class II loci were covered by HLA typing, at four-digit resolution. General study outcomes and caveats: Only TCR beta chains were sequenced in this cohort, and the absence of alpha or paired-chain data limited detectable features. When HLA alleles, especially DR and DQ, strongly co-occurred, attributing TCR associations to individual alleles was difficult. Some IMGT-functional V segments, including TRBV6-2 and TRBV6-3, could not be told apart with the 87-base-pair reads, so those segments were excluded. CMV serostatus was the only immune exposure information available for the cohort. Linkage disequilibrium might explain the correlated functional status among segregating V segments, but an unknown experimental factor could not be ruled out. According to a later analysis, most CMV-associated TCR beta chains appeared to be HLA-restricted, and the HLA associations seemed to be driven largely by CMV exposure. A later analysis found that HLA-associated TCR beta chains were more clonally expanded and had lower generation probabilities than equally common non-associated chains. In a later genetic analysis, fewer N-insertions in productive TCRs were reported among donors in an Asian-associated ancestry cluster than the roughly 670-donor mean. In both the original and validation cohorts, the classifier was reported to diagnose cytomegalovirus status with high specificity and sensitivity. A few of the identified cytomegalovirus-associated TCR beta chains were confirmed in vitro to be specific for cytomegalovirus antigens. Most TCR sequences were observed very rarely across donors, whereas some public TCRs were present in many individuals. A later analysis associated some 17,000 TCR beta sequences with specific HLA alleles at a false discovery rate of 0.05. The earlier analysis of about 600 of the donors excluded 15 to 20 rarely observed V segments, including chromosome 9 orphons, because counts were too low. Because HLA typing was unavailable for some donors at each locus, only the typed subset was used in association tests. An earlier analysis of approximately 590 of the donors showed that most TCR beta V segments appeared in productive rearrangements either about 87% or about 30% of the time, which broadly matched IMGT annotations. In a later analysis, several top co-occurrence clusters were reported to appear linked to parvovirus B19, influenza, CMV and Epstein-Barr virus. A further reported finding was that TCR beta sequences accurately predicted the HLA-A and HLA-B alleles for most subjects in the first cohort. A later analysis found that TCR association rates varied across HLA loci, with DRB1 alleles showing the most associated TCRs and HLA-C alleles the fewest. It was suggested by the authors that the approach could potentially be generalized to other disease states and immunological phenotypes. V-gene and J-gene trimming of TCR beta chains was associated with a missense DCLRE1C variant in a later genetic analysis, and the association was replicated in an independent cohort. A group of highly shared sequence variants was considered likely to be a technical artifact of the sequencing pipeline. Roughly uniform sequencing depth across donors was assumed in presence/absence analyses, although this assumption may not hold. In the study, roughly 160 TCR beta chains were listed as associated with cytomegalovirus.

The protocol used for the library was the immunoSEQ multiplex PCR assay. The multiplex PCR relied on a mix of 60 forward primers for TCR Vbeta segments and 13 reverse primers for TCR Jbeta segments. The CDR3 region of rearranged TCR beta genes was amplified from genomic DNA by a multiplex PCR assay. Amplified TCR beta libraries were sequenced as 87-base-pair reads on the Illumina HiSeq System. Regarding the original processing steps: A later analysis tallied 75 million to 95 million unique TCR beta chains across the 650 to 750 repertoires, and about 12 million of those chains were shared by two or more donors. To remove PCR and sequencing errors, raw reads were error-corrected and collapsed into unique sequences using a nearest-neighbor algorithm that merged closely related sequences. To assign V, D and J gene segments, CDR3 sequences were aligned to IMGT reference sequences. Each retained sequence needed at least a six-nucleotide match to both a V gene segment and a J gene segment. Rearrangements were classified as productive when the CDR3 lacked stop codons and remained in frame with V and J, and all other rearrangements were classified as non-productive. CDR3 was defined by IMGT convention, running from the second conserved V-encoded cysteine to the conserved J-encoded phenylalanine. Sequences without an unambiguous match to a single V gene segment were excluded from the earlier analysis of several hundred of the donors. In an earlier analysis of 500 to 750 of the donors, V segments were called functional above 56.7% productive rearrangements and were called segregating when the between-donor standard deviation exceeded 5%. A statistical classification framework was built to diagnose cytomegalovirus status from the catalog of TCR beta chain sequences. A later analysis assigned V and J genes by comparing TCR nucleotide sequences with IMGT/GENE-DB human TR gene sequences. The TCRdist pipeline was used in a later analysis to assign CDR3 sequences and most-parsimonious VDJ recombination scenarios. In a later analysis, each TCR beta chain was defined by its CDR3 amino acid sequence together with its V-gene family, and reads lacking a unique V-gene family were excluded. As a way to deal with suspected cross-contamination and a sequencing artifact, a later analysis dropped roughly 600 nucleotide sequences that were highly shared and had low generation probability. For each public chain, a later analysis derived a clonal expansion index from normalized ranks of inferred template counts within each repertoire. Generation probabilities in a later analysis came from a VDJ recombination model fitted to out-of-frame rearrangements, and those results were checked against IGoR. A later analysis scored TCR-TCR, TCR-HLA and TCR-CMV co-occurrence with hypergeometric tests, applying a repertoire-size bias correction to TCR pairs. False discovery rates were estimated in a later analysis by permuting HLA or CMV assignments 20 times. In a later analysis, co-occurring TCRs were grouped using DBSCAN, with TCRdist sequence similarity added in when clustering inside HLA-allele-positive subsets. Co-occurrence clustering excluded repertoires with fewer than 30,000 or more than 120,000 public chains, plus five with anomalous nucleotide sharing. The table comes from immuneACCESS by way of TCRdb, which keeps in-frame sequences with V and J called. Part of the clones is missing from these tables; in studies checked, under half for an unresolved V gene and the rest for unknown reasons. V, J and clone size are taken as reported in that table, and D and trimming were inferred from the DNA itself. The sample includes some 140,000 clones, with roughly 80% observed a single time. The ten largest clones add up to about 3.4% of the sample.

The cohort comprised some 730 healthy bone marrow donors. Cohort members were all nominally healthy when sampled, although unrecorded immune exposures were likely present. The donor tested CMV seronegative, placing the donor among the roughly 400 seronegative members of the cohort. A peripheral blood sample was provided by each donor, and peripheral blood mononuclear cells were used for TCR beta sequencing. The Qiagen DNeasy Blood Extraction Kit was used to extract genomic DNA from the blood cell samples. The CDR1 and CDR2 encoded by the germline V gene (reference sequence) are GTSNPN and SVGIG. The germline ends are 10 bases apart after V is trimmed by 3 bases and J by 4 bases. The CDR3 sequence holds 12 residues, the cysteine and phenylalanine included. Here the CDR3 DNA is all that survives: 36 bases in frame from base 1.

Sequenced: PBMCs. The clonotype was recovered from a female donor in good health and CMV-seronegative. This chain joins TRBV30 to TRBJ2-7; there is no confident call for the D gene. The DNA sequence is TGTGCCTGGAGCGTCGGTAGTTACGAGCAGTACTTC. Its amino acids are CAWSVGSYEQYF.